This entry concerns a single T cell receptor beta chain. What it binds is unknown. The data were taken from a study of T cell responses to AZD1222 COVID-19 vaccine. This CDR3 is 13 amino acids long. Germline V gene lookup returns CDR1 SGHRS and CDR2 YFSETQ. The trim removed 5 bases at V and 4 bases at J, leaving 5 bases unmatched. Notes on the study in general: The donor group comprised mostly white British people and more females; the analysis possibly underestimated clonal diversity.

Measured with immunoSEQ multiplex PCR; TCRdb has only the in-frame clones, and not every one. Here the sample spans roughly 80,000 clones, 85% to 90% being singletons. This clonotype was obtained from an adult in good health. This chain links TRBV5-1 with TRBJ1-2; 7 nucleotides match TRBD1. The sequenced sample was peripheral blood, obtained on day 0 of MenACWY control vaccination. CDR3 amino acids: CASRLQGSYGYTF. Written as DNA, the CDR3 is TGCGCCAGCAGGTTACAGGGGAGCTATGGCTACACCTTC.